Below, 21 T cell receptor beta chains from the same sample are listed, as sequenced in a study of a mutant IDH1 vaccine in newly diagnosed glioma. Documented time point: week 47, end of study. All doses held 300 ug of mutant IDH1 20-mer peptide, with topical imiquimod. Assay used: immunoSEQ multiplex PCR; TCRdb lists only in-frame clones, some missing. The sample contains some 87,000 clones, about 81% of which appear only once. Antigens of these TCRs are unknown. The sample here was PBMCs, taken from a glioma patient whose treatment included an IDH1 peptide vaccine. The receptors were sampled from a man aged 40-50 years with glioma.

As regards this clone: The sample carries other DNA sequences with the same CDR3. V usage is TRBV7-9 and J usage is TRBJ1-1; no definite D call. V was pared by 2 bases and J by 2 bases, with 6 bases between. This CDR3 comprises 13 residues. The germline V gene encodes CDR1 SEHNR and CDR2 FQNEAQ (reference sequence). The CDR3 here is CASSLLANTEAFF. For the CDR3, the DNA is TGTGCCAGCAGCTTATTAGCAAACACTGAAGCTTTCTTT.

The CDR3 region has the DNA TGCGCCAGCAGCCAAGTGACTAGCGGCTCTGGGGCCAACGTCCTGACTTTC. It specifies CASSQVTSGSGANVLTF. The chain carries TRBV4-3 and TRBJ2-6; 9 nucleotides agree with TRBD2. Germline-derived CDR1 and CDR2 are LGHNA and YSLEER. The V segment lost 1 base and the J segment 0 bases; nucleotides outside the gene matches: 1. The CDR3 consists of 17 residues.

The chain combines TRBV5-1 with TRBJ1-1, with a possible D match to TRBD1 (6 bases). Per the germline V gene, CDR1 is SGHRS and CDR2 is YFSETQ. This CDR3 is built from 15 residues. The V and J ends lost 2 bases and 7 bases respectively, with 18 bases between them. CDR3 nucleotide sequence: TGCGCCAGCAGCTTCGGGGGGCGCGGAACGAATGAAGCTTTCTTT. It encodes CASSFGGRGTNEAFF.

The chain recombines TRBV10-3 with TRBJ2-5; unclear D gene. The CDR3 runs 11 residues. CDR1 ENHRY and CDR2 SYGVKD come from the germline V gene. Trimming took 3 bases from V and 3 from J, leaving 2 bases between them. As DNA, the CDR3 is TGTGCCATCAGTGATGAAGAGACCCAGTACTTC. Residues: CAISDEETQYF.

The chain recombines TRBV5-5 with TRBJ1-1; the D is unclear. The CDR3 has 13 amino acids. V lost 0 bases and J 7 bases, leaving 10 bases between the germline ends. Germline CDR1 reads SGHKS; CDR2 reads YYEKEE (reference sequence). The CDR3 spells CASSLGGSGEAFF. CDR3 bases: TGTGCCAGCAGCTTGGGAGGGTCGGGTGAAGCTTTCTTT.

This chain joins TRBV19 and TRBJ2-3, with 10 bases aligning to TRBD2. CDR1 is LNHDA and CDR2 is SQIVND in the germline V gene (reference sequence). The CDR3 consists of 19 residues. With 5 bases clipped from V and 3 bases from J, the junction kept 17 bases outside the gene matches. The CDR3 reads CASSPPGLAGVSGTDTQYF. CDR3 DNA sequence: TGTGCCAGTAGTCCCCCGGGGCTAGCGGGAGTATCCGGAACAGATACGCAGTATTTT.

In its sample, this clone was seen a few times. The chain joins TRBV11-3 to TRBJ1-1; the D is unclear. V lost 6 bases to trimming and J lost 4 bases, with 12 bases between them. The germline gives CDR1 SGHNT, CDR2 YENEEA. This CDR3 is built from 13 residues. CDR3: CASSSGPGTEAFF. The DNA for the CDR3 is TGTGCCAGCAGTTCCGGTCCTGGCACTGAAGCTTTCTTT.

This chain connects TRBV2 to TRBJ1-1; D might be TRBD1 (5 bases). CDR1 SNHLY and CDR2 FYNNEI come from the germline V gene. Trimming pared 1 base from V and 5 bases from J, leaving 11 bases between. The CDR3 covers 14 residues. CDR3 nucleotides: TGTGCCAGCAGTGAAGAGGGGCGAGGTACTGAAGCTTTCTTT. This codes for CASSEEGRGTEAFF.

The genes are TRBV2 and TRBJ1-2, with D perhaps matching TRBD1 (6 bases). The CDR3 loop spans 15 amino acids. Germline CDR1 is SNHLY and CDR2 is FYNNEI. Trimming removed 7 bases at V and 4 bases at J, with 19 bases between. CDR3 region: CASKPIGGQGYGYTF. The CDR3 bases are TGTGCCAGCAAACCTATAGGGGGGCAGGGCTATGGCTACACCTTC.

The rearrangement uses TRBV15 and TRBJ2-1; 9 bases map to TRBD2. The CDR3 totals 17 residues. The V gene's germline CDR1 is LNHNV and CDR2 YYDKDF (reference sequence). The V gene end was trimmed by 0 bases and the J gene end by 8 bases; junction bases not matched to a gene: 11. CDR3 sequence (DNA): TGTGCCACCAGCAGAGATCCCCCTAGCGGGATACTCTATGAGCAGTTCTTC. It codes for CATSRDPPSGILYEQFF.

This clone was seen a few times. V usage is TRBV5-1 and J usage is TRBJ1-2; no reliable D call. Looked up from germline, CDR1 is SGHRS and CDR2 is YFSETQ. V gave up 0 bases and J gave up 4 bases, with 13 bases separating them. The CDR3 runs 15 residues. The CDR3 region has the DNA TGCGCCAGCAGCTTGGTCGAGGGCCGGGGCTATGGCTACACCTTC. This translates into CASSLVEGRGYGYTF.

CDR3 sequence (DNA): TGTGCTAGTGGTTTGGGGGGGATATTCGAAGCTTTCTTT. Its protein product is CASGLGGIFEAFF. The chain links TRBV12-5 to TRBJ1-1, with a possible D match to TRBD1 (5 bases). Germline-derived CDR1 and CDR2 are LGHNT and FRNRAP. V shed 1 base and J shed 8 bases, with 11 bases lying between them. The length of the CDR3 is 13 residues.

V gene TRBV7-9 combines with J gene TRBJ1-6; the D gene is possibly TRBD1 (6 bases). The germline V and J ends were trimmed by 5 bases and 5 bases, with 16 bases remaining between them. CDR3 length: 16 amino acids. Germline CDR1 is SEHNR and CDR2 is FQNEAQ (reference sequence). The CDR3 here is CASSPQGLDHNSPLHF. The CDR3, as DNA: TGTGCCAGCAGCCCACAGGGTCTAGATCATAATTCACCCCTCCACTTT.

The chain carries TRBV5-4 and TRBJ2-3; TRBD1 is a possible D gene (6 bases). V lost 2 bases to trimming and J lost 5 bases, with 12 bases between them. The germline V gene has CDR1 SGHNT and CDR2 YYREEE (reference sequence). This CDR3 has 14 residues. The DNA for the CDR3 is TGTGCCAGCAGCTTAGCAGGGGAAGGAGATACGCAGTATTTT. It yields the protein CASSLAGEGDTQYF. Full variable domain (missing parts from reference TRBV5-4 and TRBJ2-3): ETGVTQSPTHLIKTRGQQVTLRCSSQSGHNTVSWYQQALGQGPQFIFQYYREEENGRGNFPPRFSGLQFPNYSSELNVNALELDDSALYLCASSLAGEGDTQYFGPGTRLTVL.

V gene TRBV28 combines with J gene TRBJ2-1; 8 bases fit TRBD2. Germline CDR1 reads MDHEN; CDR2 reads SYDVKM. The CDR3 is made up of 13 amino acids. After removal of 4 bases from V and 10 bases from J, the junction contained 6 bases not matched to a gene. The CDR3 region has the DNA TGTGCCAGCAGTTACGGGAGGGCCGGCGAGCAGTTCTTC. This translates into CASSYGRAGEQFF.

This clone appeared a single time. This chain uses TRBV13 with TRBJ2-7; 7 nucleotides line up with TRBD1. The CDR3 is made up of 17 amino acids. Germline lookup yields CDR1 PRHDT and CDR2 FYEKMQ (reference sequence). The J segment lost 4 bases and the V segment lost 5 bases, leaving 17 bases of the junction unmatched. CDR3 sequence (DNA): TGTGCCAGCAGCCAGACGGGACAGCTTCCCTTAACTTACGAGCAGTACTTC. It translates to CASSQTGQLPLTYEQYF.

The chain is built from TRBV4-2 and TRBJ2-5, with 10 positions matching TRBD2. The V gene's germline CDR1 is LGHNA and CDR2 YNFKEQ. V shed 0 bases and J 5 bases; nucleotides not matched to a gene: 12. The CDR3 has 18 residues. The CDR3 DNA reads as TGTGCCAGCAGCCAAGATCTTCGTCAGCGGGGGGGAGGGGAGACCCAGTACTTC. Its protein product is CASSQDLRQRGGGETQYF.

CDR3 nucleotides: TGTGCCAGCAGCCCCGTCTATGGCTACACCTTC. Translating it yields CASSPVYGYTF. V is TRBV7-2 and J is TRBJ1-2; D uncertain. Germline V CDR1 and CDR2: SGHTA, FQGNSA. This CDR3 spans 11 amino acids. V shed 5 bases and J shed 4 bases, with 5 bases lying between them.

The DNA of the CDR3 is TGTGCCAGCAGCTTAATGGCAGGCCCGGAGGGTGGCTACACCTTC. Residues: CASSLMAGPEGGYTF. The chain joins TRBV7-3 to TRBJ1-2, with D hard to call. V lost 1 base and J 7 bases, leaving 16 bases between the germline ends. There are 15 residues in the CDR3. CDR1 and CDR2 (germline): SGHTA, FQGTGA. Complete variable domain (other parts from reference TRBV7-3 and TRBJ1-2): GAGVSQTPSNKVTEKGKYVELRCDPISGHTALYWYRQSLGQGPEFLIYFQGTGAADDSGLPNDRFFAVRPEGSVSTLKIQRTERGDSAVYLCASSLMAGPEGGYTFGSGTRLTVV.

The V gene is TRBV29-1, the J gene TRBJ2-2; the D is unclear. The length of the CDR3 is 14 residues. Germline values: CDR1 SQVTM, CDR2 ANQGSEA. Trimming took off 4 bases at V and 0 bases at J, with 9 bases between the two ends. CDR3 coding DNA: TGCAGCGTTGGAGGCCGAGCGAACACCGGGGAGCTGTTTTTT. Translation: CSVGGRANTGELFF.

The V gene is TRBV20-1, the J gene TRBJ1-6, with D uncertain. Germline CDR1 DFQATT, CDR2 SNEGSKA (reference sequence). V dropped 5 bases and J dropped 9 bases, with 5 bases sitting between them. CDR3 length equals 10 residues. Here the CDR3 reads CSAGPSPLHF. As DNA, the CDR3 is TGCAGTGCTGGCCCTTCACCCCTCCACTTT.